The 14 T cell receptor beta chains listed next were all sequenced from one sample in a study of blood T cell repertoires in COVID-19. Produced via immunoSEQ multiplex PCR; TCRdb's table is partial and in-frame only. The sample lists roughly 280,000 clones, over 80% occurring once. The sample consisted of peripheral blood. The receptor source for this set is a man between 60 and 70 years old who had recovered from COVID-19.

Comment on this clone: Other nucleotide sequences from this sample produce the same CDR3. This chain joins TRBV29-1 and TRBJ2-7; 10 bases agree with TRBD1. V dropped 1 base and J dropped 3; count of bases not matched to a gene: 0. This CDR3 contains 13 residues. Per germline, CDR1 SQVTM and CDR2 ANQGSEA. Written as DNA, the CDR3 is TGCAGCGTTGAAGGGACAGGGGGCTACGAGCAGTACTTC. Its protein is CSVEGTGGYEQYF.

This clone was observed once. The V and J genes are TRBV9 and TRBJ1-5, with D perhaps TRBD1 (5 bases). Germline CDR1 is SGDLS and CDR2 is YYNGEE. V lost 3 bases to trimming and J lost 3 bases, with 7 bases between them. The CDR3 contains 13 residues. Here the CDR3 reads CASSAGHNQPQHF. As DNA, the CDR3 is TGTGCCAGCAGCGCAGGGCACAATCAGCCCCAGCATTTT.

This chain links TRBV6-1 with TRBJ2-7; 8 bases are a match to TRBD2. Germline V lookup: CDR1 MNHNS, CDR2 SASEGT. After removal of 0 bases from V and 2 bases from J, the junction contained 0 bases not matched to a gene. The CDR3 consists of 14 residues. The CDR3 nucleotides read TGTGCCAGCAGTGAAGCGCGGGGGGCCTACGAGCAGTACTTC. Translating gives CASSEARGAYEQYF.

V usage is TRBV11-2 and J usage is TRBJ2-1; D might be TRBD2 (5 bases). The CDR3 runs to 14 residues. Trimming removed 0 bases at V and 10 bases at J, with 13 bases between. Germline V gene data show CDR1 as SGHAT and CDR2 as FQNNGV. The CDR3 protein is CASSLERGTREQFF. CDR3 coding DNA: TGTGCCAGCAGCTTAGAACGGGGAACCCGAGAGCAGTTCTTC.

The chain employs TRBV30 and TRBJ1-1; no definite D call. The CDR3 is 13 residues long. Germline loops: CDR1 GTSNPN, CDR2 SVGIG (reference sequence). The ends were cut back, 2 bases at V and 6 bases at J, with 13 bases in the middle. Written as DNA, the CDR3 is TGTGCCTGGAGTAAAAGGGAGGTCTCTGAAGCTTTCTTT. As protein: CAWSKREVSEAFF.

This rearrangement joins TRBV25-1 to TRBJ2-3, with 7 bases aligning to TRBD2. The CDR3 contains 17 residues. Trimming cost V 6 bases and J 5 bases; bases outside gene matches: 17. Germline-derived CDR1 and CDR2 are MGHDK and SYGVNS. CDR3 in DNA: TGTGCCAGCAGGAGGGTGAGGACTAGGGTCCTGGAAGATACGCAGTATTTT. Encoded protein: CASRRVRTRVLEDTQYF.

The chain carries TRBV24-1 and TRBJ1-2; 8 bases match TRBD1. This CDR3 has 14 residues. V lost 4 bases to trimming and J lost 7 bases; unmatched junction nucleotides: 7. The germline V gene has CDR1 KGHDR and CDR2 SFDVKD. The CDR3 DNA sequence: TGTGCCACCAGTGAAGCCGGGACAGGTTTTGGCTACACCTTC. Translated: CATSEAGTGFGYTF.

The V call is TRBV3-1 (or the pseudogene TRBV3-2), the J call TRBJ2-1; a possible D gene is TRBD2 (5 bases). The CDR3 contains 17 residues. Germline-derived CDR1 and CDR2 are LGHDT and YNNKEL (reference sequence). Trimming pared 4 bases from V and 0 bases from J, leaving 16 bases between. The CDR3 DNA reads TGTGCCAGCAGCCCCCCGGGGTACAAGAGCTCCTACAATGAGCAGTTCTTC. Amino acid sequence: CASSPPGYKSSYNEQFF.

This clone came up once. This chain uses TRBV7-6 with TRBJ2-7, with 7 bases that match TRBD1. The V segment lost 1 base and the J segment 4 bases; nucleotides outside the gene matches: 13. The CDR3 runs to 17 residues. Germline loops: CDR1 SGHVS, CDR2 FNYEAQ. The CDR3 DNA is TGTGCCAGCAGCTTAGTAGGGGCCGGGACAGTGCTTTACGAGCAGTACTTC. It encodes CASSLVGAGTVLYEQYF. The full variable domain, completed using reference TRBV7-6 and TRBJ2-7, is GAGVSQSPRYKVTKRGQDVALRCDPISGHVSLYWYRQALGQGPEFLTYFNYEAQQDKSGLPNDRFSAERPEGSISTLTIQRTEQRDSAMYRCASSLVGAGTVLYEQYFGPGTRLTVT.

The chain carries TRBV5-1 and TRBJ2-7; a weak D match, TRBD2 (6 bases). CDR3 size: 15 residues. CDR1 and CDR2 from the germline V gene are SGHRS and YFSETQ. The ends were cut back, 1 base at V and 5 bases at J, with 16 bases in the middle. For the CDR3, the DNA is TGCGCCAGCAGCTTGCTTGGGCCGGGACTTAACGAGCAGTACTTC. It encodes CASSLLGPGLNEQYF. The full variable domain, completed using reference TRBV5-1 and TRBJ2-7, is KAGVTQTPRYLIKTRGQQVTLSCSPISGHRSVSWYQQTPGQGLQFLFEYFSETQRNKGNFPGRFSGRQFSNSRSEMNVSTLELGDSALYLCASSLLGPGLNEQYFGPGTRLTVT.

This chain joins TRBV19 and TRBJ2-1; the match to TRBD2 covers 13 bases. This CDR3 contains 16 residues. V shed 4 bases and J 6 bases; nucleotides not matched to a gene: 6. Germline V gene lookup returns CDR1 LNHDA and CDR2 SQIVND (reference sequence). The CDR3 bases are TGTGCCAGTAGTAGCCCCGGACTAGCGGGAGTCAATGAGCAGTTCTTC. It codes for CASSSPGLAGVNEQFF. Supplemented by reference TRBV19 and TRBJ2-1, the full variable domain reads DGGITQSPKYLFRKEGQNVTLSCEQNLNHDAMYWYRQDPGQGLRLIYYSQIVNDFQKGDIAEGYSVSREKKESFPLTVTSAQKNPTAFYLCASSSPGLAGVNEQFFGPGTRLTVL.

The chain has TRBV10-1 and TRBJ1-2, with a tentative D call TRBD1 (5 bases). The germline gives CDR1 WNHNN, CDR2 SYGVQD (reference sequence). This CDR3 is built from 13 residues. V lost 0 bases and J lost 8, with 10 bases in between. Here the CDR3 reads CASSESKRDGYTF. CDR3 sequence (DNA): TGCGCCAGCAGTGAGTCTAAGCGGGACGGCTACACCTTC.

The chain has TRBV28 and TRBJ1-6; tentative D call: TRBD1 (6 bases). With 1 base removed from V and 8 bases from J, the gap between germline ends came to 18 bases. Germline assignment: CDR1 MDHEN and CDR2 SYDVKM. This CDR3 comprises 17 residues. The CDR3 loop reads CASSLFARGGKDSPLHF. For the CDR3, the DNA is TGTGCCAGCAGTTTATTTGCCAGGGGAGGGAAGGATTCACCCCTCCACTTT. The entire variable domain, with the rest obtained from reference TRBV28 and TRBJ1-6, is as follows: DVKVTQSSRYLVKRTGEKVFLECVQDMDHENMFWYRQDPGLGLRLIYFSYDVKMKEKGDIPEGYSVSREKKERFSLILESASTNQTSMYLCASSLFARGGKDSPLHFGNGTRLTVT.

The chain uses TRBV7-2 and TRBJ1-2; TRBD1 is a possible D gene (6 bases). The CDR3 totals 13 residues. With 3 bases removed from V and 8 bases from J, the gap between germline ends came to 13 bases. The germline gives CDR1 SGHTA, CDR2 FQGNSA. The CDR3 DNA reads TGTGCCAGCAGCTTTGGGGGCGCCAGGGGCTACACCTTC. Residues: CASSFGGARGYTF. The variable domain in full, with the rest retrieved from reference TRBV7-2 and TRBJ1-2, is GAGVSQSPSNKVTEKGKDVELRCDPISGHTALYWYRQSLGQGLEFLIYFQGNSAPDKSGLPSDRFSAERTGGSVSTLTIQRTQQEDSAVYLCASSFGGARGYTFGSGTRLTVV.